This TCR beta chain derives from a study of post-analysis software for immune sequencing data. At the level of the study: Patients had relapsing-remitting, secondary progressive or progressive-relapsing multiple sclerosis; some lacked subtype. Findings of the study overall: Multiple sclerosis was associated with a significant reduction in normalized Chao1 diversity relative to controls. Five or six TRBV segments, TRBV5-6, TRBV5-1 and TRBV20-1 among them, were found more frequent in patients than controls. Samples from a shared batch, those prepared together, strongly co-clustered by F measure.

Germline V CDR1 and CDR2: DFQATT, SNEGSKA (reference sequence). CDR3 size: 13 residues. V was trimmed by 4 bases and J by 7 bases, leaving 17 bases between them. Each TCR beta cDNA library carried unique molecular identifiers. When about 0.85 to 11 million T cells were used, they gave hundreds of thousands of cDNA molecules. TCRdb re-derived calls from the PCR reads in MiXCR, one entry per CDR3 protein. This table holds about 810,000 distinct CDR3 sequences, 53% found once. A remark on this clonotype: The antigen is not known.

The chain couples TRBV20-1 to TRBJ2-7; no definite D call. This TCR was recovered from a girl aged 5-17 years with multiple sclerosis. Sequenced sample: blood. Here the CDR3 reads CSATTDPPREQYF. The CDR3 bases are TGCAGTGCTACAACAGATCCCCCTCGAGAGCAGTACTTC.